This T cell receptor beta chain stems from a study of blood T cell repertoires in COVID-19 (dated by TCRdb to 2018 to 2021). Context from the whole study: Samples from collaborators originated in the United States, Italy and Spain and spanned both the acute and convalescent phases of COVID-19. Where available, HLA class I and class II types were obtained from metadata supplied by the sample provider rather than from assay-based typing. Subjects who had been exposed to COVID-19, were actively infected with it, or had recovered from it provided the deeply sampled blood TCRbeta repertoires that made up the dataset. The samples were drawn from two sources: the first 160 participants of the ongoing ImmuneRACE study, and 1,254 subjects contributed by 6 global collaborators. The repertoires were released in a freely available public database intended as a resource for research on the immune response to SARS-CoV-2. The material from the prospective study consisted of cDNA or gDNA derived from T cells, B-cell-depleted T cells, or PBMCs. A de-identified subject ID, COVID-19 status, age in years and sex were almost always included in the sample metadata.

Regarding this clone: Its antigen is not yet known. Base qualities are not provided; no much larger clone lies one nucleotide away.

Each collaborating institution followed its own protocols to collect whole blood in K2EDTA tubes. Collaborator samples were shipped for TCRbeta analysis as frozen whole blood, isolated PBMCs, or DNA extracted from either sample type. The germline V gene (reference sequence) provides CDR1 LGHDT and CDR2 YNNKEL. Unmatched junction bases come to 5, with V trimmed by 4 bases and J by 3 bases. The CDR3 has 14 amino acids, counting the end cysteine and phenylalanine. Solely the CDR3 DNA is kept, with 42 bases framed from the first base. The immunoSEQ Assay, a bias-controlled multiplex PCR, was used to amplify TCRbeta CDR3 regions from genomic DNA. The study's processing was this. The number of nucleated cells in each sample was estimated by amplification of reference gene primers within the assay. To quantify the absolute abundance of each unique TCRbeta CDR3 rearrangement, sequence reads were collapsed and filtered. Productive Simpson clonality was computed per sample as the square root of Simpson's diversity index over productive rearrangements. TCRdb mirrors the immuneACCESS table, restricted to in-frame sequences. Some clones are absent from its copies; in checked studies, under half trace to an unresolved V gene, and the reason for the others is unknown. D and trimming were read from the DNA, whereas the V and J calls and clone size are those reported in that table. Within this sample are about 210,000 clones, with less than 90% of them counted one time only. The ten largest make up 1.5% to 2% of the sample.

Results and caveats for the whole study, not just this receptor: Clinical and demographic metadata were provided uncurated, with the amount varying by source and participant.

The TCR sequence derives from a man aged 70-80 years with acute or convalescent COVID-19. The chain was built from TRBV3-1 (or the pseudogene TRBV3-2) and TRBJ2-5; TRBD2 matches 7 bases in the middle. Sequencing was done on a sample of peripheral blood. The sequenced DNA: TGTGCCAGCAGCCGGGAGGGCTCCGAAGAGACCCAGTACTTC. It translates as CASSREGSEETQYF.